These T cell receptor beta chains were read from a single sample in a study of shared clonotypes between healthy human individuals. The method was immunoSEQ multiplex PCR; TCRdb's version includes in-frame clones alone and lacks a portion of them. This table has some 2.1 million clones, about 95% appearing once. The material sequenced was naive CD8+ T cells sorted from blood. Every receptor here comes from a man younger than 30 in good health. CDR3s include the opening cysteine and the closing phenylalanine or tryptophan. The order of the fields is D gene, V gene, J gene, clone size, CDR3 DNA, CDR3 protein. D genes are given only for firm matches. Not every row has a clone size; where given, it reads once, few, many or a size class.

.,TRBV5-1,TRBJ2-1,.,TGCGCCAGCAGCTTGTACGGGGGCGTCAATGAGCAGTTCTTC,CASSLYGGVNEQFF
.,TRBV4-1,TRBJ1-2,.,TGCGCCAGCAGCCAAGATGGACCAAGCGTAGTATATGGCTACACCTTC,CASSQDGPSVVYGYTF
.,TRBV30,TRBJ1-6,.,TGTGCCTGGAGTGTAGGGGCAGGAGGATCACCCCTCCACTTT,CAWSVGAGGSPLHF
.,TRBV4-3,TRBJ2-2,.,TGCGCCAGCAGCCAAGATCTCGGCCCGACCGGGGAGCTGTTTTTT,CASSQDLGPTGELFF
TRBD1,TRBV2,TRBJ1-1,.,TGTGCCAGCAAATTAAAGGGGGCGCGCACTGAAGCTTTCTTT,CASKLKGARTEAFF
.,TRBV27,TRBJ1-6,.,TGTGCCAGCACCGGGCTCTCCTATAATTCACCCCTCCACTTT,CASTGLSYNSPLHF
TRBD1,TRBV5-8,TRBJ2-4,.,TGTGCCAGCAGCTTGCAGGAGGGACAGGGCATCATCATTCAGTACTTC,CASSLQEGQGIIIQYF
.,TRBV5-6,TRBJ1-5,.,TGTGCCAGCAGCTTTTTCAATCAGCCCCAGCATTTT,CASSFFNQPQHF
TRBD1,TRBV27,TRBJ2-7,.,TGTGCCAGCAGTTTGGCAGGGGGCTACGAGCAGTACTTC,CASSLAGGYEQYF
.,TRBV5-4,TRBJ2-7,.,TGTGCCAGCAGCTTGGGGGCAGGGAGCTCCTACGAGCAGTACTTC,CASSLGAGSSYEQYF
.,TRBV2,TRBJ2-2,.,TGTGCCAGCAGTGAAGAGGGGGACACCGGGGAGCTGTTTTTT,CASSEEGDTGELFF
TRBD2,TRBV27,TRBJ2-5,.,TGTGCCAGCTCCCCCGGGACTAGCGTTGAAGAGACCCAGTACTTC,CASSPGTSVEETQYF
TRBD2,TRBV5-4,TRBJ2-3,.,TGTGCCACCAGGACTAGCGGGGCGGGGGAGACGCAGTATTTT,CATRTSGAGETQYF
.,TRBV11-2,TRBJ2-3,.,TGTGCCAGCAGCCTCCGGGACTCATATTCGGGCACAGATACGCAGTATTTT,CASSLRDSYSGTDTQYF
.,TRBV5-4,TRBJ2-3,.,TGTGCCAGCAGCTTACAGGGATCAGATACGCAGTATTTT,CASSLQGSDTQYF
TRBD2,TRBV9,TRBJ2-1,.,TGTGCCAGCAGCGTAACTAGCGGGACCAGCCCCTACAATGAGCAGTTCTTC,CASSVTSGTSPYNEQFF
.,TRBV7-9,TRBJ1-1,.,TGTGCCAGCAGCTTGTCTCTAGGGGGTACTGAAGCTTTCTTT,CASSLSLGGTEAFF
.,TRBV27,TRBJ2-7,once,TGTGCCAGCAGTTTACTGGGACCATCCTACGAGCAGTACTTC,CASSLLGPSYEQYF
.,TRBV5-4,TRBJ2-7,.,TGTGCCAGCAGCTTTGGAGAGGGGGAGGAGCAGTACTTC,CASSFGEGEEQYF
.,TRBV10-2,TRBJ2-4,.,TGCGCCACCCCGGGACAGGGGTTAGCGGGAGATTATATGGCCAAAAACATTCAGTACTTC,CATPGQGLAGDYMAKNIQYF
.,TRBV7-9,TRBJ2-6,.,TGTGCCAGCAGCTTAGCATACGGGACTGGGGCCAACGTCCTGACTTTC,CASSLAYGTGANVLTF
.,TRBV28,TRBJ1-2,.,TGTGCCAGCAGCCCGCCCGCCTATGATGGCTACACCTTC,CASSPPAYDGYTF
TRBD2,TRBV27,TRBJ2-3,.,TGTGCCAGCAGCTCTCCGGGGCGGGGGGGCCTTGAAGATACGCAGTATTTT,CASSSPGRGGLEDTQYF
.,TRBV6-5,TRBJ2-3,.,TGTGCCAGCAGTCGGGACGGCACAGATACGCAGTATTTT,CASSRDGTDTQYF
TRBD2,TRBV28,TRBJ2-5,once,TGTGCCAGCCGGGCTTCTAGCGGGGGGTACCAAGAGACCCAGTACTTC,CASRASSGGYQETQYF
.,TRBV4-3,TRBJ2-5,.,TGCGCCAGCAGCCGATTGTTACAGATCCAAGAGACCCAGTACTTC,CASSRLLQIQETQYF
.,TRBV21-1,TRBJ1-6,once,TGTGCCAGCAGCAAAGCACACGACAAGGATTCACCCCTCCACTTT,CASSKAHDKDSPLHF
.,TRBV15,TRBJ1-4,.,TGTGCCACCAGCAGAGTCCTTGGGTTTCCTGAAAAACTGTTTTTT,CATSRVLGFPEKLFF
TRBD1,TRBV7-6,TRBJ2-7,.,TGTGCCAGCAGCTTAGCGGGACAGGGATCCTACGAGCAGTACTTC,CASSLAGQGSYEQYF
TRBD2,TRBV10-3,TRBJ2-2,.,TGTGCCATCAGCGGGGAACCGGGACTAGATCCCGGGGAGCTGTTTTTT,CAISGEPGLDPGELFF
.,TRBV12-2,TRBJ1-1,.,TGTGCAAGTCGCTTAAAACAGGGGTTTAACACTGAAGCTTTCTTT,CASRLKQGFNTEAFF
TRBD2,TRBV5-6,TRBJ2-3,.,TGTGCCAGCAGCTCTGATCCGGGACTAGCGTCTACAGATACGCAGTATTTT,CASSSDPGLASTDTQYF
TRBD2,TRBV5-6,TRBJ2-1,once,TGTGCCAGCAGCCTACCGGGACTAGACCATGAGCAGTTCTTC,CASSLPGLDHEQFF
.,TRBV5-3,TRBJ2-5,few,TGTGCCAGAAGCCTGCTGGAGCGAGAGACCCAGTACTTC,CARSLLERETQYF
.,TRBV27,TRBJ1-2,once,TGTGCCAGCAGTTCGGGCTTTAACTATGGCTACACCTTC,CASSSGFNYGYTF
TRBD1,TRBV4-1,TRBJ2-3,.,TGCGCCAGCAGCTACAAACCTTTACCCGGGACAGGGGACACAGATACGCAGTATTTT,CASSYKPLPGTGDTDTQYF
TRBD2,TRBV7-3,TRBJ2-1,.,TGTGCCAGCAGCTCCTCGAGCGGGACCAACTACAATGAGCAGTTCTTC,CASSSSSGTNYNEQFF
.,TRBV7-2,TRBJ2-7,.,TGTGCCAGCAGCTTAGGGGTTACGGCATACGAGCAGTACTTC,CASSLGVTAYEQYF
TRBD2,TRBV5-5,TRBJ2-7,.,TGTGCCAGCAGTTACGGACTAGCGGACTACGAGCAGTACTTC,CASSYGLADYEQYF
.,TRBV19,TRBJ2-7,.,TGTGCCAGTAGTCTAATGGCCTCCTACGAGCAGTACTTC,CASSLMASYEQYF
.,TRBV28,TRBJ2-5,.,TGTGCCAGCAGAAGTTCCATTCACCAAGAGACCCAGTACTTC,CASRSSIHQETQYF
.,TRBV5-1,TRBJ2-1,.,TGCGCCAGCAGCTCCAGCCTCAACAATGAGCAGTTCTTC,CASSSSLNNEQFF
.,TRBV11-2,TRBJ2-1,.,TGTGCCAGCAGCCCTCGTGAGCCCCTCTACAATGAGCAGTTCTTC,CASSPREPLYNEQFF
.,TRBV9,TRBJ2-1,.,TGTGCCAGCAGCGCCGACAGTTACAATGAGCAGTTCTTC,CASSADSYNEQFF
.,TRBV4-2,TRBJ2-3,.,TGTGCCAGCAGCCAAGATTATACGCAGTATTTT,CASSQDYTQYF
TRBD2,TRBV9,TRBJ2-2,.,TGTGCCAGCAGCGTAGAACTAGCGGGAATCACCGGGGAGCTGTTTTTT,CASSVELAGITGELFF
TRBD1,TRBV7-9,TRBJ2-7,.,TGTGCCAGCAGCCACACAGGGGGCCCTGCCTACGAGCAGTACTTC,CASSHTGGPAYEQYF
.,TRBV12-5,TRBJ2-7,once,TGTGCTAGCGCCTTTGGGGTAGACGAGCAGTACTTC,CASAFGVDEQYF
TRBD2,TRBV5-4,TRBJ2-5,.,TGTGCCAGCAGTTCGCCGGGACTAGCGGTACAAGAGACCCAGTACTTC,CASSSPGLAVQETQYF
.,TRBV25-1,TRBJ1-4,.,TGTGCCAGCAGTGAACCCCGCAGGGGTGAAAAACTGTTTTTT,CASSEPRRGEKLFF
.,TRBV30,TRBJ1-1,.,TGTGCCTGGAGCTACTATGGGGGGCGCGGGGTGAACACTGAAGCTTTCTTT,CAWSYYGGRGVNTEAFF
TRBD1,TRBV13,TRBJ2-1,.,TGTGCCAGCAGCGAACGGGACAGGACCTACAATGAGCAGTTCTTC,CASSERDRTYNEQFF
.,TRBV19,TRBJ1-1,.,TGTGCCAGTAGTCCGGGACTGACTAACACTGAAGCTTTCTTT,CASSPGLTNTEAFF
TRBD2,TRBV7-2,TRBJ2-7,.,TGTGCCAGCAGCTTTGCACTAGCGGGGGGCGAGCAGTACTTC,CASSFALAGGEQYF